These 23 T cell receptor beta chains were all obtained from the same sample, sequenced in a study of cytomegalovirus exposure and HLA in healthy donors. The PCR had 60 Vbeta and 13 Jbeta primers. Assay used: immunoSEQ multiplex PCR; TCRdb lists only in-frame clones, some missing. The table records some 140,000 clones, around 80% of them present only once. The specimen was PBMCs. These receptors all come from a woman aged 40 to 55 in good health and CMV-seropositive.

This chain joins TRBV15 and TRBJ2-4; tentative D call: TRBD2 (7 bases). Trimming removed 0 bases from V and 6 bases from J, with 24 bases in between. From germline, CDR1 is LNHNV and CDR2 YYDKDF (reference sequence). The CDR3 runs to 19 residues. The CDR3 region has the DNA TGTGCCACCAGCAGAGATGCTAGATCGGGGGGCGCCGGGCTAAACATTCAGTACTTC. It encodes CATSRDARSGGAGLNIQYF.

This chain's CDR3 is CASSPGLAGITDTQYF. The CDR3 nucleotides are TGCGCCAGCAGCCCGGGACTAGCGGGTATAACAGATACGCAGTATTTT. The chain employs TRBV5-1 and TRBJ2-3, with TRBD2 matching 12 bases. The CDR3 extends over 16 amino acids. J gave up 3 bases and V 4 bases, and 6 bases lay outside the gene matches. Germline CDR1 is SGHRS and CDR2 is YFSETQ.

This chain links TRBV5-1 with TRBJ2-1; 8 bases agree with TRBD2. This CDR3 is 15 amino acids long. Germline trimming cut 2 bases from V and 5 bases from J; bases unmatched to any gene: 6. Germline assignment: CDR1 SGHRS and CDR2 YFSETQ. CDR3 nucleotide sequence: TGCGCCAGCAGCTTTTTAGCGGGAAATAACAATGAGCAGTTCTTC. Its protein product is CASSFLAGNNNEQFF.

The gene calls are TRBV28 and TRBJ2-5; TRBD1 agrees at 10 bases. The CDR3 runs to 16 residues. The ends lost 4 bases at V and 5 bases at J; junction bases unmatched: 10. CDR1 and CDR2 (germline): MDHEN, SYDVKM. The CDR3 bases are TGTGCCAGCAGTTCCTTGGACAGGGGGTTTGGGGAGACCCAGTACTTC. Encoded protein: CASSSLDRGFGETQYF.

V gene TRBV5-6 combines with J gene TRBJ2-7; D is ambiguous. V was cut by 2 bases and J by 1 base, with 13 bases left in between. Germline lookup yields CDR1 SGHDT and CDR2 YYEEEE. CDR3 size: 15 residues. CDR3 coding DNA: TGTGCCAGCAGCTTACCCGGGTTTTCTTCCTACGAGCAGTACTTC. Translation: CASSLPGFSSYEQYF.

The gene calls are TRBV15 and TRBJ2-7; TRBD2 might be the D (5 bases). Germline CDR1 is LNHNV and CDR2 is YYDKDF (reference sequence). V shed 1 base and J shed 0 bases, with 13 bases lying between them. The CDR3 covers 16 residues. The CDR3 protein is CATSRAGSGSSYEQYF. CDR3 nucleotide sequence: TGTGCCACCAGCAGAGCCGGTTCGGGGAGCTCCTACGAGCAGTACTTC.

The rearrangement uses TRBV7-9 and TRBJ2-5; 8 positions agree with TRBD2. The CDR3 consists of 19 residues. CDR1 is SEHNR, CDR2 FQNEAQ, per germline (reference sequence). The V segment lost 4 bases and the J segment 5 bases; nucleotides outside the gene matches: 21. CDR3: CASSSGFAGGVVYGETQYF. Here the CDR3 DNA reads TGTGCCAGCAGCTCCGGTTTTGCGGGAGGTGTGGTATACGGGGAGACCCAGTACTTC.

The rearrangement links TRBV14 to TRBJ2-1, with 13 bases lining up with TRBD2. This CDR3 has 17 residues. After removal of 3 bases from V and 6 bases from J, the junction contained 8 bases not matched to a gene. Germline CDR1 SGHDN, CDR2 FVKESK. The CDR3 sequence is CASSHPERLAGGNEQFF. The CDR3 nucleotides are TGTGCCAGCAGCCACCCCGAGCGACTAGCGGGAGGCAATGAGCAGTTCTTC.

V is TRBV11-3 and J is TRBJ2-1, with 10 positions matching TRBD2. The CDR3 extends over 14 amino acids. J lost 8 bases, V lost 5 bases, and 6 bases had no gene match. Germline CDR1 reads SGHNT; CDR2 reads YENEEA. In DNA, the CDR3 is TGTGCCAGCAGCCCTAGCGGGAGTTTCTATGAGCAGTTCTTC. Amino acid sequence: CASSPSGSFYEQFF.

J is TRBJ2-7 and V is TRBV5-6, with TRBD1 matching over 10 bases. V gave up 0 bases and J gave up 4 bases; unmatched junction bases: 13. The germline V gene has CDR1 SGHDT and CDR2 YYEEEE. This CDR3 is built from 18 residues. The CDR3 region is CASSLADDRGHIQYEQYF. The CDR3 DNA sequence: TGTGCCAGCAGCTTGGCAGACGACAGGGGGCATATTCAATACGAGCAGTACTTC.

This clone was found once. The V and J genes are TRBV5-1 and TRBJ1-6; D uncertain. Between the trimmed V and J ends, which lost 0 bases and 7 bases, there was a span of 8 bases. This CDR3 is 14 amino acids long. Germline CDR1 and CDR2: SGHRS and YFSETQ. The CDR3 DNA reads TGCGCCAGCAGCTTGGAGATGGCCAATTCACCCCTCCACTTT. This sequence encodes CASSLEMANSPLHF. The entire variable domain, with the rest obtained from reference TRBV5-1 and TRBJ1-6, is as follows: KAGVTQTPRYLIKTRGQQVTLSCSPISGHRSVSWYQQTPGQGLQFLFEYFSETQRNKGNFPGRFSGRQFSNSRSEMNVSTLELGDSALYLCASSLEMANSPLHFGNGTRLTVT.

V is TRBV28 and J is TRBJ2-7; D unresolved. Germline CDR1 is MDHEN and CDR2 is SYDVKM. This CDR3 comprises 10 residues. The ends were cut back, 3 bases at V and 6 bases at J, with 3 bases in the middle. CDR3 in amino acids: CASSLAEQYF. Written as DNA, the CDR3 is TGTGCCAGCAGTTTGGCCGAGCAGTACTTC.

The gene calls are TRBV7-9 and TRBJ2-1; 7 nucleotides agree with TRBD2. With V trimmed by 1 base and J by 10 bases, 10 bases remained unmatched. The CDR3 covers 15 residues. In germline, CDR1 is SEHNR, CDR2 FQNEAQ (reference sequence). The DNA of the CDR3 is TGTGCCAGCAGCTTAGATTCGACGGGGGGTCGGGAGCAGTTCTTC. It specifies CASSLDSTGGREQFF.

V is TRBV7-9 and J is TRBJ2-1, with 10 nucleotides matching TRBD1. The V segment lost 4 bases and the J segment 2 bases; nucleotides outside the gene matches: 8. Germline V CDR1 and CDR2: SEHNR, FQNEAQ (reference sequence). The CDR3 consists of 17 residues. In DNA, the CDR3 is TGTGCCAGCAGCTCGGCGGCTGGGACAGGGGCCTACAATGAGCAGTTCTTC. Translating it yields CASSSAAGTGAYNEQFF.

The genes are TRBV7-8 and TRBJ2-7; 10 bases are a match to TRBD2. The CDR3 is made up of 19 amino acids. V lost 1 base to trimming and J lost 1 base; unmatched junction nucleotides: 13. Germline V gene data show CDR1 as SGHVS and CDR2 as FQNEAQ. The CDR3 spells CASSLGLAGSPLSSYEQYF. The DNA for the CDR3 is TGTGCCAGCAGCTTAGGACTAGCGGGTTCACCGCTTTCTTCCTACGAGCAGTACTTC.

The J gene is TRBJ2-5, the V gene TRBV30, with a possible D match to TRBD1 (6 bases). The CDR3 sequence is 16 residues long. In germline, CDR1 is GTSNPN, CDR2 SVGIG (reference sequence). Trimming stripped 1 base from V and 3 bases from J, with 18 bases between. CDR3 loop: CAWSAKQGKRKETQYF. As DNA, the CDR3 is TGTGCCTGGAGTGCGAAACAGGGAAAAAGAAAAGAGACCCAGTACTTC.

The chain employs TRBV5-8 and TRBJ2-3; D might be TRBD1 (6 bases). The V end lost 0 bases, the J end lost 4 bases, and 12 bases lay between the germline ends. Germline V gene lookup returns CDR1 SGHTS and CDR2 YDEGEE. This CDR3 has 15 amino acids. CDR3 residues: CASSLEWGQADTQYF. For the CDR3, the DNA is TGTGCCAGCAGCTTGGAATGGGGGCAAGCAGATACGCAGTATTTT.

The rearrangement uses TRBV11-3 and TRBJ2-7; 10 nucleotides align to TRBD1. The CDR3 spans 16 residues. Germline values: CDR1 SGHNT, CDR2 YENEEA. The V segment lost 8 bases and the J segment 3 bases; nucleotides outside the gene matches: 13. The CDR3 bases are TGTGCCAGCGGGCTAGAGGCCGGGACAGGGGACTACGAGCAGTACTTC. Its protein is CASGLEAGTGDYEQYF.

CDR3 sequence: CAWSVGGRARNEQFF. The CDR3 DNA reads TGTGCCTGGAGTGTTGGGGGGAGGGCCCGAAATGAGCAGTTCTTC. The chain is built from TRBV30 and TRBJ2-1; TRBD2 aligns across 7 bases. The CDR3 contains 15 residues. With 0 bases clipped from V and 7 bases from J, the junction kept 9 bases outside the gene matches. CDR1 and CDR2 from the germline V gene are GTSNPN and SVGIG (reference sequence).

This clone has a count of ten or more. The J gene is TRBJ1-1, the V gene TRBV6-4; 7 bases map to TRBD1. The germline V gene has CDR1 MRHNA and CDR2 SNTAGT. The CDR3 spans 14 residues. Losses at the gene ends were 6 bases for V and 4 bases for J; bases not matched to a gene: 8. CDR3 region: CASSPRGQSTEAFF. The CDR3 coding sequence is TGTGCCAGCAGCCCCAGGGGACAGAGCACTGAAGCTTTCTTT.

This clone was detected a few times. The chain carries TRBV5-8 and TRBJ2-7, with a tentative D call TRBD1 (5 bases). The CDR3 loop spans 15 amino acids. Germline V gene data show CDR1 as SGHTS and CDR2 as YDEGEE. The ends were cut back, 0 bases at V and 1 base at J, with 11 bases in the middle. In DNA, the CDR3 is TGTGCCAGCAGCTTGGCTCAGGGCGAATCCTACGAGCAGTACTTC. It is translated as CASSLAQGESYEQYF.

In this sample, this clone turned up a few times. The V call is TRBV5-4, the J call TRBJ1-2; TRBD1 agrees at 7 bases. The ends lost 3 bases at V and 4 bases at J; junction bases unmatched: 9. The CDR3 loop spans 15 amino acids. Germline-derived CDR1 and CDR2 are SGHNT and YYREEE (reference sequence). The CDR3 region has the DNA TGTGCCAGCAGCTCCACACTACAGGGGTCCTATGGCTACACCTTC. This encodes CASSSTLQGSYGYTF.

The chain recombines TRBV11-2 with TRBJ1-1, with TRBD1 matching over 7 bases. The CDR3 has 13 residues. The V and J ends lost 6 bases and 11 bases, in that order; junction bases with no gene match: 12. Germline V gene data show CDR1 as SGHAT and CDR2 as FQNNGV. The CDR3 region is CASRVTGLNRAFF. The CDR3 DNA is TGTGCCAGCAGAGTGACAGGGTTGAATCGGGCTTTCTTT.